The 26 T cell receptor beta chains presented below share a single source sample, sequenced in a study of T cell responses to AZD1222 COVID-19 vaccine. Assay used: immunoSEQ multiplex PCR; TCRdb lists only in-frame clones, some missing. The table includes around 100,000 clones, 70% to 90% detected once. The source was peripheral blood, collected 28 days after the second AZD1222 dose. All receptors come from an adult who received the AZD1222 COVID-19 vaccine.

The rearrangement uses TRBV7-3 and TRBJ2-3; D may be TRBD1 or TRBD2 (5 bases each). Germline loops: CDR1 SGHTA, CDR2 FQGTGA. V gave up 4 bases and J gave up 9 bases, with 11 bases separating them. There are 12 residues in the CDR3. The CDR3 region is CASSSLGETQYF. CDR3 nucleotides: TGTGCCAGCAGCTCTCTGGGGGAGACGCAGTATTTT.

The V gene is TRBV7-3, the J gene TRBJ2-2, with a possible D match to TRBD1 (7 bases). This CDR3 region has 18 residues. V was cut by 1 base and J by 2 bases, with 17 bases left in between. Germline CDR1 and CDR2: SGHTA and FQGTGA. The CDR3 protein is CASSLNIAGGTNTGELFF. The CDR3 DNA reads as TGTGCCAGCAGCTTAAATATTGCAGGGGGGACTAACACCGGGGAGCTGTTTTTT.

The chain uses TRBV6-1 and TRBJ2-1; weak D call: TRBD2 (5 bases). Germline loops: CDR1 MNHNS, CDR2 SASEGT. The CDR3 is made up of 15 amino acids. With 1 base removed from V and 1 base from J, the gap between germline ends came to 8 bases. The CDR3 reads CASSEVGASYNEQFF. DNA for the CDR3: TGTGCCAGCAGTGAAGTGGGAGCTTCCTACAATGAGCAGTTCTTC.

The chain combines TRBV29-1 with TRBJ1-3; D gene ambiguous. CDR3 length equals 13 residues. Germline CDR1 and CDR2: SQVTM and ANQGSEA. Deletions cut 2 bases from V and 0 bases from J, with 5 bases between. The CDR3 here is CSVETSSGNTIYF. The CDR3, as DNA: TGCAGCGTTGAAACGAGCTCTGGAAACACCATATATTTT.

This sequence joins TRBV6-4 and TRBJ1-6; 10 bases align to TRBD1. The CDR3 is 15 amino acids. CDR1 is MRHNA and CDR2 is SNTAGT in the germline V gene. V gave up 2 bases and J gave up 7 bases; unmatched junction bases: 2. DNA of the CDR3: TGTGCCAGCAGTGACGGGGGACAGGGGAATTCACCCCTCCACTTT. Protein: CASSDGGQGNSPLHF.

CDR3 sequence reads: CASSVVAEANYGYTF. Here the CDR3 DNA reads TGTGCCAGCAGCGTAGTTGCGGAGGCTAACTATGGCTACACCTTC. This chain uses TRBV9 with TRBJ1-2, with D uncertain. CDR3 length: 15 amino acids. V lost 0 bases to trimming and J lost 0 bases, with 9 bases between them. Germline values: CDR1 SGDLS, CDR2 YYNGEE.

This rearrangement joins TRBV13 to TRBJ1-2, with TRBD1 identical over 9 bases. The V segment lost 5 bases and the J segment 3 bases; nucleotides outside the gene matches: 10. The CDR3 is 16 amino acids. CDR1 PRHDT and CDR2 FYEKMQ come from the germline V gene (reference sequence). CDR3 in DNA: TGTGCCAGCAGCCCAGGGACAGGGCTAGACTACTATGGCTACACCTTC. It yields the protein CASSPGTGLDYYGYTF.

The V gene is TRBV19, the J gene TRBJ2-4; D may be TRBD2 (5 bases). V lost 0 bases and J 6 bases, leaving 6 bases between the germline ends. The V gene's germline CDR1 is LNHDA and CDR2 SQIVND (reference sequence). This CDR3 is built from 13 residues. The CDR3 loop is CASSIDAGNIQYF. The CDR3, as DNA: TGTGCCAGTAGTATAGATGCGGGAAACATTCAGTACTTC.

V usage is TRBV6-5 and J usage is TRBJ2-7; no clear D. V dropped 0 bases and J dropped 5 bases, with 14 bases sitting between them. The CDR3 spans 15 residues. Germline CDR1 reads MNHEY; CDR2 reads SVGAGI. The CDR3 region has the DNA TGTGCCAGCAGTTACTCGATATCCCGTCGACACGAGCAGTACTTC. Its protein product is CASSYSISRRHEQYF.

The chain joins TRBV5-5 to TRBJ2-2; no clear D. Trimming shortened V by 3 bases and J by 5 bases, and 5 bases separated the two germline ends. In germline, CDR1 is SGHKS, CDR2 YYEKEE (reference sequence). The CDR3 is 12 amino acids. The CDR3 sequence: CASSSVTGELFF. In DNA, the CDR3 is TGTGCCAGCAGCTCAGTTACCGGGGAGCTGTTTTTT.

The DNA for the CDR3 is TGTGCCAGTCGCAGGGGGCTGGGGAACACTGAAGCTTTCTTT. It encodes CASRRGLGNTEAFF. V and J are TRBV6-5 and TRBJ1-1; TRBD1 matches 8 bases. Germline lookup yields CDR1 MNHEY and CDR2 SVGAGI. Trimming removed 9 bases from V and 1 base from J; junction bases left unmatched: 7. The CDR3 is 14 residues long.

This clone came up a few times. The CDR3 reads CASSSGTLIQETQYF. The DNA for the CDR3 is TGTGCCAGCAGCTCCGGGACTTTGATTCAAGAGACCCAGTACTTC. The rearrangement uses TRBV11-1 and TRBJ2-5; the D gene is possibly TRBD2 (6 bases). V lost 4 bases to trimming and J lost 2 bases, with 14 bases between them. The CDR3 is 15 residues long. Germline values: CDR1 SGHAT, CDR2 FQDESV (reference sequence).

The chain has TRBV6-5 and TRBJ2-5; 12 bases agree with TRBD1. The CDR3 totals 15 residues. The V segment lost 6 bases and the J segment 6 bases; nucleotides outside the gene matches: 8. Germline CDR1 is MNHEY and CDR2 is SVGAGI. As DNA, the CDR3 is TGTGCCAGCAGCTCCGGGACAGGGGGCCCGAAGACCCAGTACTTC. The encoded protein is CASSSGTGGPKTQYF.

The CDR3, as DNA: TGTGCCAGCAGCCCGACTAGCCCCGGGGAGCTGTTTTTT. Its translation: CASSPTSPGELFF. The rearrangement joins TRBV3-1 (or the pseudogene TRBV3-2) to TRBJ2-2, with 7 nucleotides matching TRBD2. The CDR3 consists of 13 residues. Germline V gene data show CDR1 as LGHDT and CDR2 as YNNKEL (reference sequence). V dropped 4 bases and J dropped 6; count of bases not matched to a gene: 2.

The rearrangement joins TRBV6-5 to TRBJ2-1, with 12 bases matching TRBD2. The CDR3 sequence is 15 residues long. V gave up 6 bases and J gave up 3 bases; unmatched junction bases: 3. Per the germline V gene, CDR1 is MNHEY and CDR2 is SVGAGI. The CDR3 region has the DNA TGTGCCAGCAGCCCGGGACTAGCGGGCTACAATGAGCAGTTCTTC. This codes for CASSPGLAGYNEQFF.

The CDR3 spells CACERTSGHQETQYF. The CDR3 nucleotides read TGTGCCTGTGAGCGGACTAGCGGTCACCAAGAGACCCAGTACTTC. This sequence joins TRBV30 and TRBJ2-5, with TRBD2 matching over 10 bases. V gave up 6 bases and J gave up 0 bases; unmatched junction bases: 7. Germline assignment: CDR1 GTSNPN and CDR2 SVGIG (reference sequence). The CDR3 length is 15 residues.

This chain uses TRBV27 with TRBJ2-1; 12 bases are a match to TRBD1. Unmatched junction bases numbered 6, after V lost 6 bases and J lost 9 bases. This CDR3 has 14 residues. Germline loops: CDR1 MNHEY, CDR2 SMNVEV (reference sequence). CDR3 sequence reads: CASSPTGQGAEQFF. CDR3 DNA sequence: TGTGCCAGCAGCCCCACGGGACAGGGGGCTGAGCAGTTCTTC.

In DNA, the CDR3 is TGTGCCAGCAGTTTTGGACAGGGAAACTCACCCCTCCACTTT. Translated, it gives CASSFGQGNSPLHF. The V call is TRBV28, the J call TRBJ1-6, with 8 bases lining up with TRBD1. CDR3 length equals 14 residues. Germline trimming cut 3 bases from V and 10 bases from J; bases unmatched to any gene: 5. From germline, CDR1 is MDHEN and CDR2 SYDVKM. Combining the CDR3 with reference TRBV28 and TRBJ1-6 gives the whole variable domain DVKVTQSSRYLVKRTGEKVFLECVQDMDHENMFWYRQDPGLGLRLIYFSYDVKMKEKGDIPEGYSVSREKKERFSLILESASTNQTSMYLCASSFGQGNSPLHFGNGTRLTVT.

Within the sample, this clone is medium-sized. This CDR3 reads CASSQDWPLNTEAFF. CDR3 sequence (DNA): TGTGCCAGCAGCCAAGATTGGCCCTTGAACACTGAAGCTTTCTTT. The J gene is TRBJ1-1, the V gene TRBV3-1 (or the pseudogene TRBV3-2); no clear D gene. Trimming took off 0 bases at V and 0 bases at J, with 8 bases between the two ends. Per germline, CDR1 LGHDT and CDR2 YNNKEL (reference sequence). The CDR3 sequence is 15 residues long.

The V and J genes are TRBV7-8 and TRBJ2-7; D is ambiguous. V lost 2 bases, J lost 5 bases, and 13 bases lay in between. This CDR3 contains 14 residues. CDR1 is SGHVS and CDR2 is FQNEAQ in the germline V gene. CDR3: CASSLSTRANEQYF. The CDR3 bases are TGTGCCAGCAGCTTAAGTACCCGCGCGAACGAGCAGTACTTC.

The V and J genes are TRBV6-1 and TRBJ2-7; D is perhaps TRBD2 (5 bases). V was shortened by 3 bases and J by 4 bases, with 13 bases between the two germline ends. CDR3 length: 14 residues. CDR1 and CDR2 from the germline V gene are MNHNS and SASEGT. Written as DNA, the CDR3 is TGTGCCAGCAGTGACATGGGTAGAGGGTACGAGCAGTACTTC. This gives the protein CASSDMGRGYEQYF.

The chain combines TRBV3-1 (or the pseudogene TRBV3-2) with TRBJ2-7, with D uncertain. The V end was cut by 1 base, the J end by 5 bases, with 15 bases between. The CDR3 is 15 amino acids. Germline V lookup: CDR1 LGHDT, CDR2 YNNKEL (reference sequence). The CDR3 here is CASSQGGQPVDEQYF. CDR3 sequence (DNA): TGTGCCAGCAGCCAAGGAGGTCAGCCGGTCGACGAGCAGTACTTC.

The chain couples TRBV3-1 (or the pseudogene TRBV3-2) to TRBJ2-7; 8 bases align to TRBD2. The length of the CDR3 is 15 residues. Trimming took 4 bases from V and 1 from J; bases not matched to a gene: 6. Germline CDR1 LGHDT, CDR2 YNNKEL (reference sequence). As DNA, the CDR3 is TGTGCCAGCAGCCGAGCACTAGCGGTATCCTACGAGCAGTACTTC. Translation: CASSRALAVSYEQYF.

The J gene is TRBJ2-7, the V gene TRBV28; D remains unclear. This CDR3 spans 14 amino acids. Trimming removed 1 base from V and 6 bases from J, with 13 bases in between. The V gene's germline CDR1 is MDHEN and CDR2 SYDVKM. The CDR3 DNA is TGTGCCAGCAGTTTATTGCTCGAAATAGGCGAGCAGTACTTC. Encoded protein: CASSLLLEIGEQYF.

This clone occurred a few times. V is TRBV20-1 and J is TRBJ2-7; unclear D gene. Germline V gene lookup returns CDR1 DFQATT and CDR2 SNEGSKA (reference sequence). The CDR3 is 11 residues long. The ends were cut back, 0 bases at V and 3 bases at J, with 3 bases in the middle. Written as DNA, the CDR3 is TGCAGTGCTAGAGATGACTACGAGCAGTACTTC. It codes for CSARDDYEQYF.

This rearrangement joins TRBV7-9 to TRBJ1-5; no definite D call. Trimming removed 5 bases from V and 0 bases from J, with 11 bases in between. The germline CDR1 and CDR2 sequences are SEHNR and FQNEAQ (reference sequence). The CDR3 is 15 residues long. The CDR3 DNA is TGTGCCAGCAGCCCGGCGGATTATAGCAATCAGCCCCAGCATTTT. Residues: CASSPADYSNQPQHF.